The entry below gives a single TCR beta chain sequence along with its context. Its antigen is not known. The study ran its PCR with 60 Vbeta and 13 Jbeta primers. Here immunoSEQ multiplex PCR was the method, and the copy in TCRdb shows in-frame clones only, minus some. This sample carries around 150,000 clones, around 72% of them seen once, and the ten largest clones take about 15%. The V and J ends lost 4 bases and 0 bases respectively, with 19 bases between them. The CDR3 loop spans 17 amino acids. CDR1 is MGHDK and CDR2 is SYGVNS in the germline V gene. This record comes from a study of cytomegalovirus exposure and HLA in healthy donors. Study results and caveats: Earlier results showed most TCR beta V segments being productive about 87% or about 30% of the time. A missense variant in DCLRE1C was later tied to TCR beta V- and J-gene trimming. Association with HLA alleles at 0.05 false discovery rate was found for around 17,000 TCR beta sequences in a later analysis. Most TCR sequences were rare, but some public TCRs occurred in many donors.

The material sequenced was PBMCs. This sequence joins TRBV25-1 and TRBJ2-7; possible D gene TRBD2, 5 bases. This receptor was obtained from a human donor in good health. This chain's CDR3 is CASSATPGESYSYEQYF. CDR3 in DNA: TGTGCCAGCAGTGCCACCCCCGGGGAAAGCTACTCCTACGAGCAGTACTTC.